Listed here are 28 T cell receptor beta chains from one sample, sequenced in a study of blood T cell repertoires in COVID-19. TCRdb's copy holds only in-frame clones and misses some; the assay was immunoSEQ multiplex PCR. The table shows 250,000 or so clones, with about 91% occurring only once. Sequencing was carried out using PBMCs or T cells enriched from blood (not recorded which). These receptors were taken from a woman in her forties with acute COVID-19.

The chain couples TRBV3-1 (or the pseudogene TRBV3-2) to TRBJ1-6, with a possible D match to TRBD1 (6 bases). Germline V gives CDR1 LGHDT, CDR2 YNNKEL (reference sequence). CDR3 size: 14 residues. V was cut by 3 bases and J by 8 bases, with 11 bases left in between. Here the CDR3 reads CASSHRDNYSPLHF. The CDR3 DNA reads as TGTGCCAGCAGCCACCGGGACAACTATTCACCCCTCCACTTT.

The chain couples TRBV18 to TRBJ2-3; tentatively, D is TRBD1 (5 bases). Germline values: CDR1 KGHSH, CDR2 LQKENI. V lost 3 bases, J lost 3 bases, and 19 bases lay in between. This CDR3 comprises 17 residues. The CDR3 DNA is TGTGCCAGCTCACCCAGAATAGGGGAAGTCGGTACAGATACGCAGTATTTT. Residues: CASSPRIGEVGTDTQYF.

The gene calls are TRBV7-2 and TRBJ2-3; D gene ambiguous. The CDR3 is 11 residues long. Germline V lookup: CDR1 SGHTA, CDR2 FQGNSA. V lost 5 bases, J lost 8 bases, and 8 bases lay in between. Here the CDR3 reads CASSPRGTQYF. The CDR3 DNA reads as TGTGCCAGCAGCCCCCGCGGTACGCAGTATTTT.

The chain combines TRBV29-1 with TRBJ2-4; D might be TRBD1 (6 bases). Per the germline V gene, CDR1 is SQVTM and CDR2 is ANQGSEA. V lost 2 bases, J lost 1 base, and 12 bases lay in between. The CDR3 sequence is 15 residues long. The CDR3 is CSVEPQGMAKNIQYF. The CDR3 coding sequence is TGCAGCGTTGAACCACAGGGTATGGCCAAAAACATTCAGTACTTC.

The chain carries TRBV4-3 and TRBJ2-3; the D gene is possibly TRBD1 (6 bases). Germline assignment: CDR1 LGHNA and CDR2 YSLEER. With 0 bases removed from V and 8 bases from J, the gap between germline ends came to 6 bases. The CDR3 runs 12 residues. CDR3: CASSQEGGTQYF. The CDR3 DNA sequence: TGCGCCAGCAGCCAAGAAGGGGGTACGCAGTATTTT.

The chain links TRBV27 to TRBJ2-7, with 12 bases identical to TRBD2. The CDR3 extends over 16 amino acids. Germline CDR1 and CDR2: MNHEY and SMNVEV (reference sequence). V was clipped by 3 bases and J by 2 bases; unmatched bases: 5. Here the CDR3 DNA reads TGTGCCAGCAGTTTTCTCCTAGCGGGGGGGCCCTACGAGCAGTACTTC. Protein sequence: CASSFLLAGGPYEQYF.

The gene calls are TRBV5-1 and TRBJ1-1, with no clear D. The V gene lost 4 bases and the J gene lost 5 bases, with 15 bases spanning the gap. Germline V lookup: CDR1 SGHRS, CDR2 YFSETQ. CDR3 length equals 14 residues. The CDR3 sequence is CASSISGPGTEAFF. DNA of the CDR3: TGCGCCAGCAGCATCTCCGGGCCGGGGACTGAAGCTTTCTTT.

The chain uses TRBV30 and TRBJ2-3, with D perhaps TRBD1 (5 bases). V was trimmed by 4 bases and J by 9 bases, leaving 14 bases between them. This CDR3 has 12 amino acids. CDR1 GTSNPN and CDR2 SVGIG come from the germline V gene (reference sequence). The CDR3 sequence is CAWNPGGATQYF. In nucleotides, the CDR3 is TGTGCCTGGAATCCAGGTGGGGCCACGCAGTATTTT.

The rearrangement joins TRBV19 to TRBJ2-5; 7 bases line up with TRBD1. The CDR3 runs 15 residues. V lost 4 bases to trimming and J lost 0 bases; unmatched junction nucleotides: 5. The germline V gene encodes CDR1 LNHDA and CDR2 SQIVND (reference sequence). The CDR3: CASSRGQADQETQYF. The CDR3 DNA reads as TGTGCCAGTAGTAGAGGACAGGCGGACCAAGAGACCCAGTACTTC.

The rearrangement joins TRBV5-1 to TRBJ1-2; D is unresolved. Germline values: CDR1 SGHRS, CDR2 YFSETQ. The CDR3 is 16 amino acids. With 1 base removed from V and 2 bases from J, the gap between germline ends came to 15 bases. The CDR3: CASSLSDGRLNYGYTF. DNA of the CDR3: TGCGCCAGCAGCTTGTCCGACGGGAGACTAAACTATGGCTACACCTTC.

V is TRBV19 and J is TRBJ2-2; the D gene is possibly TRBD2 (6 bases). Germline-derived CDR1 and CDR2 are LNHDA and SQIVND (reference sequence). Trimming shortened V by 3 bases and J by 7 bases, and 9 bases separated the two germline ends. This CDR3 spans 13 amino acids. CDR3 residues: CASSIDGGGELFF. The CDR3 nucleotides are TGTGCCAGTAGTATTGACGGGGGCGGGGAGCTGTTTTTT.

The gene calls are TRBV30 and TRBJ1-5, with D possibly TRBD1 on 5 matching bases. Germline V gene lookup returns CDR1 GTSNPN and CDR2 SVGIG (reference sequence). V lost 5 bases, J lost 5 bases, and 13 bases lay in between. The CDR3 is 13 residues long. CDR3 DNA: TGTGCCTGGGAAAAAGGGGCGGATCAGCCCCAGCATTTT. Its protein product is CAWEKGADQPQHF.

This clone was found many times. The chain's CDR3 is CASSLRSNQPQHF. CDR3 coding DNA: TGTGCCAGTAGTTTGCGAAGCAATCAGCCCCAGCATTTT. The chain uses TRBV19 and TRBJ1-5; D call uncertain. CDR3 length: 13 residues. Trimming took 5 bases from V and 1 from J, leaving 6 bases between them. CDR1 is LNHDA and CDR2 is SQIVND in the germline V gene (reference sequence).

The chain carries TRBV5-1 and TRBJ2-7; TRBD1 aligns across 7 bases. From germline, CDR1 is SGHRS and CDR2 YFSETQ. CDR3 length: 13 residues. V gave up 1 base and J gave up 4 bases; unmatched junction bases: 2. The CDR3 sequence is CASSLSGGYEQYF. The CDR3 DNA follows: TGCGCCAGCAGCTTGTCAGGGGGATACGAGCAGTACTTC. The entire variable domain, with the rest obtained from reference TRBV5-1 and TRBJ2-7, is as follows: KAGVTQTPRYLIKTRGQQVTLSCSPISGHRSVSWYQQTPGQGLQFLFEYFSETQRNKGNFPGRFSGRQFSNSRSEMNVSTLELGDSALYLCASSLSGGYEQYFGPGTRLTVT.

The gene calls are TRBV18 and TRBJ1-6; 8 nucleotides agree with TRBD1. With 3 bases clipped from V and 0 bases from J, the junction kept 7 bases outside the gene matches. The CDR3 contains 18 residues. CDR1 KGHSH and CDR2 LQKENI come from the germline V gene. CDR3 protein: CASSPEQGGSSYNSPLHF. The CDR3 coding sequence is TGTGCCAGCTCACCCGAACAGGGGGGAAGCTCCTATAATTCACCCCTCCACTTT.

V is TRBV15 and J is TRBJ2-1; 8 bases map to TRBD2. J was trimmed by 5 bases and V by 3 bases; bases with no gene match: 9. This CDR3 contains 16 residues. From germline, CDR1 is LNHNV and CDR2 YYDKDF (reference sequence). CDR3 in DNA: TGTGCCACCAGCAGGGGCCGGGAGGGCCTAAACAATGAGCAGTTCTTC. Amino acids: CATSRGREGLNNEQFF.

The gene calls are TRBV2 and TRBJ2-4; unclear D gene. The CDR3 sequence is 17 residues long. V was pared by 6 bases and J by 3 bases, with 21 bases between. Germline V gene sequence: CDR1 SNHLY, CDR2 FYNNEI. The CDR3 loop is CASRAYAGLPGKNIQYF. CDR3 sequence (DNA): TGTGCCAGCAGAGCCTATGCCGGTTTACCGGGCAAAAACATTCAGTACTTC. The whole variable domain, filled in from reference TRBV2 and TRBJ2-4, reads EPEVTQTPSHQVTQMGQEVILRCVPISNHLYFYWYRQILGQKVEFLVSFYNNEISEKSEIFDDQFSVERPDGSNFTLKIRSTKLEDSAMYFCASRAYAGLPGKNIQYFGAGTRLSVL.

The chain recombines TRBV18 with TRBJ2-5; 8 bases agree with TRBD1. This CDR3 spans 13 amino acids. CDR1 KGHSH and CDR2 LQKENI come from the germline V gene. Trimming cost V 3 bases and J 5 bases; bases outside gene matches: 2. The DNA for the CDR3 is TGTGCCAGCTCACCGACAGGGGACGAGACCCAGTACTTC. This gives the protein CASSPTGDETQYF.

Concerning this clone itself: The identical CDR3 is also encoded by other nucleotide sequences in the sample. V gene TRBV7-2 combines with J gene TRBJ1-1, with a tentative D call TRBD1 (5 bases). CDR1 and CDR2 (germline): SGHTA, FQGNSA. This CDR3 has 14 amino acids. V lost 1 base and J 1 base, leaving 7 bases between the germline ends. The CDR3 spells CASSLGQTNTEAFF. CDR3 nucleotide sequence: TGTGCCAGCAGCTTAGGACAGACGAACACTGAAGCTTTCTTT.

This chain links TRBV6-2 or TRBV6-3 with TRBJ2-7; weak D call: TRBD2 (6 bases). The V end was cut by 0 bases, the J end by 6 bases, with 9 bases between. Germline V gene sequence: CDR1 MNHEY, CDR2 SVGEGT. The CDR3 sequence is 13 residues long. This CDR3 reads CASSYSRELEQYV. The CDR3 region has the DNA TGTGCCAGCAGTTACTCGCGGGAACTCGAGCAGTACGTC.

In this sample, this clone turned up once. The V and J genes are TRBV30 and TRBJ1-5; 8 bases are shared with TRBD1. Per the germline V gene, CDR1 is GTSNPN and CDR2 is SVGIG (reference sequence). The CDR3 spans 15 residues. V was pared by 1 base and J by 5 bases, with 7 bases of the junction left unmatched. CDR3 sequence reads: CAWSARTGSYQPQHF. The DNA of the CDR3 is TGTGCCTGGAGTGCCAGGACAGGGTCTTATCAGCCCCAGCATTTT.

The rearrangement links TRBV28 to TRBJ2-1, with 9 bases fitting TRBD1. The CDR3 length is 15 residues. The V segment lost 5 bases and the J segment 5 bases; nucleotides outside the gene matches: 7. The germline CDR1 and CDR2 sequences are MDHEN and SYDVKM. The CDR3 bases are TGTGCCAGCAGTCAAGGGACAGGGTGGGACAATGAGCAGTTCTTC. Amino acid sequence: CASSQGTGWDNEQFF.

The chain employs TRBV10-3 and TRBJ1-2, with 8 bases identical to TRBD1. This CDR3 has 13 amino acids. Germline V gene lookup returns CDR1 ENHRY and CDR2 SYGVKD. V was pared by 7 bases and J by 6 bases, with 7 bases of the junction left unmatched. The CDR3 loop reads CAITQTGVNGYTF. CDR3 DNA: TGTGCCATCACCCAGACAGGGGTAAATGGCTACACCTTC.

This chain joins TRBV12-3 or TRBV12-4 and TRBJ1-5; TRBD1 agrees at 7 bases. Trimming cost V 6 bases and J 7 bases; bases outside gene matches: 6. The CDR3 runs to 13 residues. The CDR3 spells CASRTGFEQPQHF. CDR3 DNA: TGTGCCAGCAGGACAGGGTTTGAGCAGCCCCAGCATTTT.

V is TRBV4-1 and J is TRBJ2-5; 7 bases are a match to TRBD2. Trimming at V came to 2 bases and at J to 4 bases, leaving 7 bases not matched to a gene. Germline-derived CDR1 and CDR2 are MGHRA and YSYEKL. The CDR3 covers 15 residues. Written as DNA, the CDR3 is TGCGCCAGCAGCCAACGGGGACCGGGGGGAGAGACCCAGTACTTC. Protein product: CASSQRGPGGETQYF.

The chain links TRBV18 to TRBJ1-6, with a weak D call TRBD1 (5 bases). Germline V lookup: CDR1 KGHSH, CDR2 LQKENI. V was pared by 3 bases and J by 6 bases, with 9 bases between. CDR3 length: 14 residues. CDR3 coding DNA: TGTGCCAGCTCACCTCGCAGGGTTAATTCACCCCTCCACTTT. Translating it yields CASSPRRVNSPLHF.

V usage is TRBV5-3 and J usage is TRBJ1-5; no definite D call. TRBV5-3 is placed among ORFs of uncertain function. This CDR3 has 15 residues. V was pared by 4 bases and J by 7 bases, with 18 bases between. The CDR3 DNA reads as TGTGCCAGAAGCCCTCACGACACCAACCCACAGCCCCAGCATTTT. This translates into CARSPHDTNPQPQHF.

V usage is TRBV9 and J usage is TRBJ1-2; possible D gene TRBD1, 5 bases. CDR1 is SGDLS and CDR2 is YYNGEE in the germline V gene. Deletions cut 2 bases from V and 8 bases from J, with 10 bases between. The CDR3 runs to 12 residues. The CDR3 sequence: CASSVQGRGYTF. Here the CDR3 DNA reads TGTGCCAGCAGCGTCCAGGGTCGCGGCTACACCTTC.